This passage covers 12 T cell receptor beta chains from one sample sequenced in a study of blood T cell repertoires in COVID-19 (TCRdb year 2020). The protocol used for the library was the immunoSEQ multiplex PCR assay. TCRdb took over this immuneACCESS table, retaining in-frame rearrangements with V and J assigned. Such tables are incomplete; in checked studies, under half of the missing clones stem from an unresolved V gene, and the remainder is unexplained. This sample has 200,000 to 250,000 clones in its table, and approximately 86% of those were observed once. 3% of the sample is held by the ten biggest clonotypes. Sequencing was carried out using peripheral blood. These TCRs come from a man in his 60s with acute or convalescent COVID-19.

This clone was seen a single time. The V call is TRBV19, the J call TRBJ1-1; a weak D match, TRBD1 (6 bases). Germline V gene sequence: CDR1 LNHDA, CDR2 SQIVND (reference sequence). Trimming took off 9 bases at V and 1 base at J, with 18 bases between the two ends. The CDR3 spans 15 residues. The CDR3 loop reads CASRTGQTGNTEAFF. CDR3 sequence (DNA): TGTGCCAGCCGAACAGGACAGACAGGGAACACTGAAGCTTTCTTT.

J is TRBJ1-4 and V is TRBV6-5, with a possible D match to TRBD1 (6 bases). This CDR3 region has 14 residues. Germline V gene sequence: CDR1 MNHEY, CDR2 SVGAGI. V was pared by 5 bases and J by 0 bases, with 7 bases between. CDR3 region: CASSRTATNEKLFF. In DNA form, the CDR3 reads TGTGCCAGCAGTAGGACAGCAACTAATGAAAAACTGTTTTTT.

This sequence joins TRBV7-8 and TRBJ2-5; a weak D match, TRBD1 (6 bases). CDR1 and CDR2 (germline): SGHVS, FQNEAQ. The CDR3 is 12 residues long. V lost 5 bases and J 5 bases, leaving 9 bases between the germline ends. The CDR3 sequence: CASSPQGETQYF. CDR3 DNA sequence: TGTGCCAGCAGCCCCCAGGGGGAGACCCAGTACTTC.

The chain links TRBV24-1 to TRBJ1-5; D is undetermined. V shed 3 bases and J shed 0 bases, with 11 bases lying between them. CDR1 and CDR2 from the germline V gene are KGHDR and SFDVKD. CDR3 length: 16 amino acids. As DNA, the CDR3 is TGTGCCACCAGTGATAGACCGAGGGATAGCAATCAGCCCCAGCATTTT. Encoded protein: CATSDRPRDSNQPQHF.

This clone was observed a single time. This chain connects TRBV6-5 to TRBJ1-2, with a possible D match to TRBD1 (5 bases). Germline CDR1 MNHEY, CDR2 SVGAGI. The CDR3 has 14 residues. V was trimmed by 5 bases and J by 0 bases, leaving 10 bases between them. The CDR3 region is CASSRQTTNYGYTF. CDR3 sequence (DNA): TGTGCCAGCAGTCGACAGACCACTAACTATGGCTACACCTTC.

This clone was recorded many times. The chain links TRBV3-1 (or the pseudogene TRBV3-2) to TRBJ2-5; 11 positions agree with TRBD2. Germline V gene lookup returns CDR1 LGHDT and CDR2 YNNKEL (reference sequence). Unmatched junction bases numbered 7, after V lost 6 bases and J lost 4 bases. This CDR3 spans 15 amino acids. The CDR3 DNA is TGTGCCAGCAGACTTAATGGACTAGCGGGAGAGACCCAGTACTTC. Its protein is CASRLNGLAGETQYF.

The V and J genes are TRBV7-9 and TRBJ2-3, with no clear D. There are 12 residues in the CDR3. The germline V gene encodes CDR1 SEHNR and CDR2 FQNEAQ (reference sequence). V lost 6 bases and J 0 bases, leaving 4 bases between the germline ends. The CDR3 DNA reads as TGTGCCAGCAGTATTAGCACAGATACGCAGTATTTT. Its translation: CASSISTDTQYF.

This chain uses TRBV2 with TRBJ1-1, with TRBD1 matching 8 bases. The CDR3 covers 17 residues. V was clipped by 1 base and J by 0 bases; unmatched bases: 7. The germline CDR1 and CDR2 sequences are SNHLY and FYNNEI. The CDR3 bases are TGTGCCAGCAGTGAAGGGGGGACAGGAGCGATGAACACTGAAGCTTTCTTT. Translating it yields CASSEGGTGAMNTEAFF. The variable domain in full, with the rest retrieved from reference TRBV2 and TRBJ1-1, is EPEVTQTPSHQVTQMGQEVILRCVPISNHLYFYWYRQILGQKVEFLVSFYNNEISEKSEIFDDQFSVERPDGSNFTLKIRSTKLEDSAMYFCASSEGGTGAMNTEAFFGQGTRLTVV.

The genes are TRBV7-9 and TRBJ2-5; possible D gene TRBD1, 6 bases. The CDR3 contains 16 residues. Germline CDR1 and CDR2: SEHNR and FQNEAQ (reference sequence). V was trimmed by 0 bases and J by 2 bases, leaving 13 bases between them. The CDR3 DNA follows: TGTGCCAGCAGCTTAGCACGACAGGACACGCAAGAGACCCAGTACTTC. This encodes CASSLARQDTQETQYF.

The chain has TRBV5-1 and TRBJ2-5, with TRBD2 as a possible D gene (5 bases). The CDR3 length is 14 residues. Germline CDR1 and CDR2: SGHRS and YFSETQ. With 0 bases removed from V and 5 bases from J, the gap between germline ends came to 11 bases. The CDR3 DNA follows: TGCGCCAGCAGCTTGGGCCGAGGCGGGGAGACCCAGTACTTC. Translating gives CASSLGRGGETQYF.

The chain carries TRBV5-1 and TRBJ1-5; D remains unclear. The CDR3 is 15 amino acids. The germline V and J ends were trimmed by 0 bases and 1 base, with 8 bases remaining between them. Germline V CDR1 and CDR2: SGHRS, YFSETQ. CDR3 DNA: TGCGCCAGCAGCTTGGAGGGAGGGAGCAATCAGCCCCAGCATTTT. Protein: CASSLEGGSNQPQHF.

The chain joins TRBV5-1 to TRBJ2-1, with 11 nucleotides matching TRBD2. The germline V gene has CDR1 SGHRS and CDR2 YFSETQ. The trim removed 0 bases at V and 4 bases at J, leaving 0 bases unmatched. The CDR3 sequence is 15 residues long. CDR3 DNA sequence: TGCGCCAGCAGCTTGGTAGCGGGGGGGTACAATGAGCAGTTCTTC. This encodes CASSLVAGGYNEQFF.